These T cell receptor beta chains were read from a single sample in a study of cytomegalovirus exposure and HLA in healthy donors. Generated by immunoSEQ multiplex PCR, the TCRdb table keeps only in-frame clones and is missing some. The data show about 68,000 clones, roughly 95% seen once. The specimen was PBMCs. The receptors were gathered from a young man in good health and CMV-seronegative. The CDR3 runs from the conserved cysteine through the conserved F or W. Fields, in order: D gene, CDR3 length, V gene, J gene, CDR3 protein, CDR3 DNA. The D gene is left open where the match is weak.

>.|16|TRBV19|TRBJ2-1
CASSTEGGGSYNEQFF
TGTGCCAGTAGTACAGAGGGGGGAGGCTCCTACAATGAGCAGTTCTTC
>TRBD1|15|TRBV7-9|TRBJ1-4
CASSPRDREDEKLFF
TGTGCCAGCAGTCCCAGGGACAGGGAGGATGAAAAACTGTTTTTT
>.|14|TRBV30|TRBJ2-7
CAWSVEGVDYEQYF
TGTGCCTGGAGTGTTGAGGGAGTGGACTACGAGCAGTACTTC
>TRBD1|16|TRBV18|TRBJ1-6
CASSRDPGQGNSPLHF
TGTGCCAGCTCACGAGATCCGGGACAGGGGAATTCACCCCTCCACTTT
>TRBD1|16|TRBV19|TRBJ2-3
CASSMGGQGAVDTQYF
TGTGCCAGTAGTATGGGGGGACAGGGGGCCGTAGATACGCAGTATTTT
>TRBD2|18|TRBV5-4|TRBJ2-3
CASSLSSGRARGADTQYF
TGTGCCAGCAGCTTGTCTAGCGGGAGGGCCCGGGGGGCAGATACGCAGTATTTT
>TRBD1|14|TRBV7-2|TRBJ1-1
CASSSGQLVTEAFF
TGTGCCAGCAGCTCGGGACAGTTAGTCACTGAAGCTTTCTTT
>TRBD1|15|TRBV6-6|TRBJ1-5
CASSYSTGDGQPQHF
TGTGCCAGCAGTTACTCGACAGGGGATGGTCAGCCCCAGCATTTT
>.|15|TRBV6-5|TRBJ2-1
CASSPGRPSYNEQFF
TGTGCCAGCAGCCCAGGTCGACCCTCCTACAATGAGCAGTTCTTC
>TRBD2|15|TRBV19|TRBJ2-5
CASSLGLAGRETQYF
TGTGCCAGTAGCCTGGGACTAGCGGGACGGGAGACCCAGTACTTC
>TRBD1|15|TRBV30|TRBJ1-4
CAWSPPAGGYEKLFF
TGTGCCTGGAGTCCCCCAGCAGGGGGCTATGAAAAACTGTTTTTT